The 25 T cell receptor beta chains below were found in one sample sequenced in a study of cytomegalovirus exposure and HLA in healthy donors. The PCR employed 60 Vbeta primers together with 13 Jbeta primers. The protocol was immunoSEQ multiplex PCR, while the TCRdb copy is restricted to in-frame clones and leaves out a portion. The data hold 200,000 or so clones, with 82% observed a single time. Sequencing was done on a sample of PBMCs. Every receptor here comes from a boy aged 2 to 10 in good health and CMV-seronegative.

V and J are TRBV7-2 and TRBJ2-5; 7 bases align to TRBD2. Germline V lookup: CDR1 SGHTA, CDR2 FQGNSA. The CDR3 spans 15 residues. Germline trimming cut 4 bases from V and 1 base from J; bases unmatched to any gene: 6. The CDR3 region is CASSWAASGQETQYF. Written as DNA, the CDR3 is TGTGCCAGCAGCTGGGCGGCTAGCGGCCAAGAGACCCAGTACTTC.

The chain uses TRBV2 and TRBJ2-2, with 10 positions matching TRBD2. The V segment lost 8 bases and the J segment 6 bases; nucleotides outside the gene matches: 15. The V gene's germline CDR1 is SNHLY and CDR2 FYNNEI. This CDR3 has 17 residues. The CDR3 DNA reads as TGTGCCAGCGCCCCCCGGTGGATAGCGGGGGGAGCCGGGGAGCTGTTTTTT. Protein sequence: CASAPRWIAGGAGELFF.

This sequence joins TRBV11-2 and TRBJ2-3; 10 bases fit TRBD2. The V segment lost 4 bases and the J segment 7 bases; nucleotides outside the gene matches: 14. From germline, CDR1 is SGHAT and CDR2 FQNNGV. The CDR3 spans 17 residues. This CDR3 reads CASSSIEERGGLYTQYF. The CDR3 region has the DNA TGTGCCAGCAGCTCCATTGAAGAGCGGGGGGGCCTTTATACGCAGTATTTT.

The rearrangement uses TRBV14 and TRBJ2-1; D perhaps matches TRBD1 (6 bases). The germline gives CDR1 SGHDN, CDR2 FVKESK. The CDR3 extends over 16 amino acids. V lost 3 bases and J lost 7, with 19 bases in between. The CDR3 coding sequence is TGTGCCAGCAGCCACGTTAACACAGGACAGAATAATGAGCAGTTCTTC. Its translation is CASSHVNTGQNNEQFF.

This clone was found a few times. The chain is built from TRBV19 and TRBJ1-3, with D maybe TRBD1 (6 bases). CDR1 is LNHDA, CDR2 SQIVND, per germline (reference sequence). The V end was cut by 5 bases, the J end by 8 bases, with 16 bases between. The CDR3 spans 14 residues. The CDR3 reads CASSPPIKGDTIYF. CDR3 DNA: TGTGCCAGTAGTCCCCCCATTAAGGGGGACACCATATATTTT.

About this clone itself: One end of the junction varies from germline; a read error may be responsible. In DNA form, the CDR3 reads TGTTCCAGCAGCTTACCGGGTGGACAGAGTCCCAATGAGCAGTTCTTC. It codes for CSSSLPGGQSPNEQFF. The V call is TRBV7-9, the J call TRBJ2-1; D may be TRBD1 (6 bases). Germline CDR1 reads SEHNR; CDR2 reads FQNEAQ (reference sequence). There are 16 residues in the CDR3.

The gene calls are TRBV4-2 and TRBJ2-7; tentatively, D is TRBD2 (5 bases). Per germline, CDR1 LGHNA and CDR2 YNFKEQ. The germline V and J ends were trimmed by 3 bases and 3 bases, with 15 bases remaining between them. The CDR3 extends over 15 amino acids. CDR3 sequence reads: CASSQADLSGYEQYF. In DNA form, the CDR3 reads TGTGCCAGCAGCCAGGCGGACTTATCTGGCTACGAGCAGTACTTC.

The J gene is TRBJ1-1, the V gene TRBV19; D unclear. The V end lost 3 bases, the J end lost 3 bases, and 8 bases lay between the germline ends. The CDR3 loop spans 13 amino acids. Germline assignment: CDR1 LNHDA and CDR2 SQIVND (reference sequence). The CDR3 here is CASSIIGDTEAFF. CDR3 sequence (DNA): TGTGCCAGTAGTATCATCGGTGACACTGAAGCTTTCTTT.

This clone has just a few counts. The genes are TRBV5-4 and TRBJ2-1; 7 nucleotides match TRBD2. V gave up 0 bases and J gave up 7 bases; unmatched junction bases: 4. CDR3 size: 14 residues. Per germline, CDR1 SGHNT and CDR2 YYREEE (reference sequence). CDR3 amino acids: CASSLDTGRNEQFF. In nucleotides, the CDR3 is TGTGCCAGCAGCTTGGACACCGGGAGGAATGAGCAGTTCTTC.

The V gene is TRBV4-2, the J gene TRBJ1-1; 8 bases fit TRBD1. The germline CDR1 and CDR2 sequences are LGHNA and YNFKEQ. The CDR3 is 13 residues long. The V segment lost 3 bases and the J segment 6 bases; nucleotides outside the gene matches: 3. The CDR3 spells CASSHNRGAEAFF. CDR3 DNA sequence: TGTGCCAGCAGCCACAACAGGGGGGCTGAAGCTTTCTTT.

V usage is TRBV4-1 and J usage is TRBJ1-2, with D possibly TRBD1 on 6 matching bases. In germline, CDR1 is MGHRA, CDR2 YSYEKL. V lost 1 base, J lost 0 bases, and 12 bases lay in between. There are 16 residues in the CDR3. Here the CDR3 reads CASSQGTVSTNYGYTF. The CDR3 DNA is TGCGCCAGCAGCCAAGGGACAGTCTCTACTAACTATGGCTACACCTTC.

The genes are TRBV7-2 and TRBJ2-6, with 9 positions matching TRBD2. In germline, CDR1 is SGHTA, CDR2 FQGNSA. CDR3 length equals 18 residues. J was trimmed by 1 base and V by 5 bases; bases with no gene match: 9. The CDR3 reads CASSRRGGGASGANVLTF. CDR3 sequence (DNA): TGTGCCAGCAGCCGCCGGGGCGGGGGGGCTTCTGGGGCCAACGTCCTGACTTTC.

This chain uses TRBV7-2 with TRBJ1-2; 10 nucleotides align to TRBD1. Germline lookup yields CDR1 SGHTA and CDR2 FQGNSA. Trimming at V came to 5 bases and at J to 4 bases, leaving 7 bases not matched to a gene. The CDR3 loop spans 15 amino acids. The CDR3 is CASSEGTGVGYGYTF. CDR3 DNA sequence: TGTGCCAGCAGCGAAGGGACAGGGGTGGGCTATGGCTACACCTTC.

The chain has TRBV6-5 and TRBJ2-5, with TRBD1 identical over 8 bases. The J segment lost 2 bases and the V segment lost 5 bases, leaving 4 bases of the junction unmatched. The CDR3 totals 14 residues. Germline values: CDR1 MNHEY, CDR2 SVGAGI. CDR3 bases: TGTGCCAGCAGTAGGACAGGGTTACAAGAGACCCAGTACTTC. Its protein is CASSRTGLQETQYF.

As DNA, the CDR3 is TGTGCCAGCAGATCCGGGACAGGGGTCTACGAGCAGTACTTC. Translation gives CASRSGTGVYEQYF. The chain uses TRBV6-1 and TRBJ2-7; 10 bases map to TRBD1. Germline V gives CDR1 MNHNS, CDR2 SASEGT. The CDR3 extends over 14 amino acids. V trimming: 6 bases; J trimming: 3 bases; junction bases outside the gene matches: 5.

The V gene is TRBV9, the J gene TRBJ1-3; a possible D gene is TRBD1 (5 bases). Between the trimmed V and J ends, which lost 3 bases and 0 bases, there was a span of 16 bases. The CDR3 sequence is 17 residues long. Germline lookup yields CDR1 SGDLS and CDR2 YYNGEE. The DNA of the CDR3 is TGTGCCAGCAGCGACCGAGGGGACTCCCTCTCTGGAAACACCATATATTTT. It is translated as CASSDRGDSLSGNTIYF.

V and J are TRBV6-1 and TRBJ1-2; 9 bases agree with TRBD1. Germline V gives CDR1 MNHNS, CDR2 SASEGT. This CDR3 is built from 16 residues. The trim removed 4 bases at V and 6 bases at J, leaving 12 bases unmatched. The CDR3 loop is CASSADRGLFMDGYTF. The CDR3 coding sequence is TGTGCCAGCAGTGCGGACAGGGGCCTCTTTATGGATGGCTACACCTTC.

The V call is TRBV9, the J call TRBJ2-5; the match to TRBD2 covers 7 bases. This CDR3 is built from 16 residues. Germline values: CDR1 SGDLS, CDR2 YYNGEE. With 1 base clipped from V and 5 bases from J, the junction kept 11 bases outside the gene matches. The CDR3 loop reads CASSVTWGPGGETQYF. DNA for the CDR3: TGTGCCAGCAGCGTAACGTGGGGTCCCGGGGGGGAGACCCAGTACTTC.

The chain combines TRBV5-4 with TRBJ2-1; 9 bases agree with TRBD2. Unmatched junction bases numbered 2, after V lost 0 bases and J lost 4 bases. Germline V gene data show CDR1 as SGHNT and CDR2 as YYREEE (reference sequence). The CDR3 consists of 15 residues. The CDR3 sequence is CASSLGTSGYNEQFF. The DNA for the CDR3 is TGTGCCAGCAGCTTGGGAACTAGCGGGTACAATGAGCAGTTCTTC.

The gene calls are TRBV6-5 and TRBJ2-7; D is unclear. V gave up 4 bases and J gave up 1 base, with 8 bases separating them. The CDR3 spans 13 residues. Per the germline V gene, CDR1 is MNHEY and CDR2 is SVGAGI. CDR3 nucleotide sequence: TGTGCCAGCAGTTCTCAACAGTCCTACGAGCAGTACTTC. This sequence encodes CASSSQQSYEQYF.

This chain joins TRBV9 and TRBJ2-3; TRBD2 aligns across 9 bases. This CDR3 is built from 17 residues. Germline assignment: CDR1 SGDLS and CDR2 YYNGEE. The V and J ends lost 0 bases and 6 bases, in that order; junction bases with no gene match: 11. CDR3 residues: CASSVGGRGGRSDTQYF. In nucleotides, the CDR3 is TGTGCCAGCAGCGTAGGCGGGCGGGGGGGCCGCAGCGATACGCAGTATTTT.

This chain connects TRBV5-6 to TRBJ2-5; TRBD2 matches 8 bases. Germline values: CDR1 SGHDT, CDR2 YYEEEE. Unmatched junction bases numbered 8, after V lost 3 bases and J lost 4 bases. The CDR3 runs to 15 residues. The CDR3 region is CASSWGSGASETQYF. The DNA for the CDR3 is TGTGCCAGCAGCTGGGGTAGCGGGGCGTCAGAGACCCAGTACTTC.

The V and J genes are TRBV4-2 and TRBJ1-1; no definite D call. V was shortened by 3 bases and J by 7 bases, with 21 bases between the two germline ends. The CDR3 loop spans 16 amino acids. The germline V gene encodes CDR1 LGHNA and CDR2 YNFKEQ. For the CDR3, the DNA is TGTGCCAGCAGCCATCCACGAGCGGCAAGGAAGAGTGAAGCTTTCTTT. It encodes CASSHPRAARKSEAFF.

This clone was found once. The chain has TRBV5-4 and TRBJ1-3; D is unresolved. Trimming shortened V by 4 bases and J by 1 base, and 9 bases separated the two germline ends. Germline V gene sequence: CDR1 SGHNT, CDR2 YYREEE (reference sequence). CDR3 size: 14 residues. CDR3 region: CASSAPDSGNTIYF. Here the CDR3 DNA reads TGTGCCAGCAGCGCCCCAGATTCTGGAAACACCATATATTTT.

The chain links TRBV7-8 to TRBJ1-1, with TRBD1 identical over 9 bases. CDR3 length: 16 amino acids. Germline-derived CDR1 and CDR2 are SGHVS and FQNEAQ. V shed 1 base, J shed 0 bases, and the junction held 3 bases outside the gene matches. The CDR3 coding sequence is TGTGCCAGCAGCTTAGACAGGGGGCTCATGAACACTGAAGCTTTCTTT. Protein product: CASSLDRGLMNTEAFF.